This T cell receptor beta chain derives from a study of PD-1 blockade in classical Hodgkin lymphoma. Whole-study context: Nivolumab was administered to patients intravenously at 3 mg/kg every 2 weeks.

Trimming removed 4 bases at V and 4 bases at J, with 10 bases between. Germline CDR1 and CDR2: SNHLY and FYNNEI. This CDR3 spans 13 amino acids. Sequencing was performed with immunoSEQ multiplex PCR; in TCRdb, only in-frame clones are kept and a portion is missing. In the table there are 49,000 or so clones, around 81% of which are singletons. The study, taken as a whole, reports: Complete responders' diversity at baseline resembled that of newly diagnosed patients. The study reported lower baseline TCR diversity in newly diagnosed patients than in healthy donors. Anyone who began nivolumab under 1 year after ASCT was excluded.

Note on this clone: Its antigen remains unidentified.

The patients all showed relapse after autologous stem cell transplantation, while their brentuximab vedotin exposure varied. The starting material was peripheral blood mononuclear cells (PBMCs), obtained before the second cycle of nivolumab. The sequence was obtained from a human donor with classical Hodgkin lymphoma. The genes are TRBV2 and TRBJ1-1, with D uncertain. CDR3 sequence reads: CASSAEGSTEAFF. DNA for the CDR3: TGTGCCAGCAGTGCTGAAGGGAGCACTGAAGCTTTCTTT.